This passage covers 26 T cell receptor beta chains from one sample sequenced in a study of memory CD4+ T cells and cytomegalovirus serostatus. The sort gate was single viable CD3+CD4+CD8-CD45RO+ cells for memory CD4+ T cells. Some clones are missing from TCRdb's copy, which holds only in-frame ones; the method was immunoSEQ multiplex PCR. The data show tens of thousands of clones, 82% seen once. Material: memory CD4+ T cells from blood. The receptors stem from an adult in good health and CMV-seronegative.

This rearrangement joins TRBV19 to TRBJ2-7; 11 positions match TRBD2. There are 16 residues in the CDR3. Trimming at V came to 6 bases and at J to 2 bases, leaving 9 bases not matched to a gene. The germline V gene has CDR1 LNHDA and CDR2 SQIVND (reference sequence). The CDR3 region has the DNA TGTGCCAGTAGCACCCTACTAGCGGGGGCTACCTACGAGCAGTACTTC. Translating gives CASSTLLAGATYEQYF.

This clone came up a few times. The chain recombines TRBV7-2 with TRBJ1-2; D ambiguous. V was shortened by 3 bases and J by 6 bases, with 14 bases between the two germline ends. The CDR3 runs 14 residues. CDR1 SGHTA and CDR2 FQGNSA come from the germline V gene. Here the CDR3 DNA reads TGTGCCAGCAGCTTGGCGGACTTTTACGATGGCTACACCTTC. Translation gives CASSLADFYDGYTF.

The V call is TRBV12-5, the J call TRBJ2-2; TRBD2 might be the D (5 bases). V was cut by 5 bases and J by 4 bases, with 5 bases left in between. Germline values: CDR1 LGHNT, CDR2 FRNRAP. The CDR3 is 12 residues long. This CDR3 is CASGRGTGELFF. DNA for the CDR3: TGTGCTAGTGGTCGGGGCACCGGGGAGCTGTTTTTT.

The chain employs TRBV30 and TRBJ1-2; no firm D call. The CDR3 spans 13 residues. With 4 bases removed from V and 0 bases from J, the gap between germline ends came to 9 bases. In germline, CDR1 is GTSNPN, CDR2 SVGIG (reference sequence). The CDR3 protein is CAWTTTANYGYTF. DNA of the CDR3: TGTGCCTGGACTACAACAGCTAACTATGGCTACACCTTC.

This sequence joins TRBV5-1 and TRBJ1-3; D ambiguous. This CDR3 is built from 16 residues. In germline, CDR1 is SGHRS, CDR2 YFSETQ. V was shortened by 4 bases and J by 2 bases, with 16 bases between the two germline ends. Here the CDR3 DNA reads TGCGCCAGCAGCAGAGCGGCGTCTGCTCCTGGAAACACCATATATTTT. Translated, it gives CASSRAASAPGNTIYF.

V and J are TRBV7-9 and TRBJ2-1; TRBD2 aligns across 10 bases. This CDR3 is 15 amino acids long. Germline-derived CDR1 and CDR2 are SEHNR and FQNEAQ (reference sequence). J lost 4 bases, V lost 1 base, and 1 base had no gene match. The CDR3 reads CASSLGTSGYNEQFF. DNA for the CDR3: TGTGCCAGCAGCTTAGGGACTAGCGGTTACAATGAGCAGTTCTTC.

The rearrangement links TRBV7-8 to TRBJ1-1; 8 bases map to TRBD1. The V gene end was trimmed by 4 bases and the J gene end by 5 bases; junction bases not matched to a gene: 12. Germline CDR1 reads SGHVS; CDR2 reads FQNEAQ. CDR3 length equals 16 residues. The CDR3 DNA is TGTGCCAGCAGCTCCGACAGGGGCCTCATGGGGACTGAAGCTTTCTTT. Its translation: CASSSDRGLMGTEAFF.

This clone was picked up a small number of times. This chain joins TRBV5-1 and TRBJ1-6; 7 bases line up with TRBD1. V dropped 0 bases and J dropped 8; count of bases not matched to a gene: 5. The CDR3 totals 15 residues. Germline V gene lookup returns CDR1 SGHRS and CDR2 YFSETQ. Written as DNA, the CDR3 is TGCGCCAGCAGCTTGGGAGGACAGGCAGATTCACCCCTCCACTTT. It codes for CASSLGGQADSPLHF. The full variable domain, its missing parts supplied by reference TRBV5-1 and TRBJ1-6, is KAGVTQTPRYLIKTRGQQVTLSCSPISGHRSVSWYQQTPGQGLQFLFEYFSETQRNKGNFPGRFSGRQFSNSRSEMNVSTLELGDSALYLCASSLGGQADSPLHFGNGTRLTVT.

The V call is TRBV21-1, the J call TRBJ1-1; TRBD1, the table's D call, lacks a check against the DNA. TRBV21-1 is recorded as a pseudogene. This CDR3 is built from 15 residues. The CDR3 bases are TGTGCCAGCAGCAAATCGGACAGGGGGAACACTGAAGCTTTCTTT. It specifies CASSKSDRGNTEAFF.

This chain joins TRBV10-3 and TRBJ2-5; 7 nucleotides align to TRBD1. The CDR3 is made up of 14 amino acids. The ends lost 2 bases at V and 5 bases at J; junction bases unmatched: 5. Germline lookup yields CDR1 ENHRY and CDR2 SYGVKD. The DNA of the CDR3 is TGTGCCATCAGTGAGGACAGGGTTGGGGAGACCCAGTACTTC. It specifies CAISEDRVGETQYF.

The V and J genes are TRBV7-9 and TRBJ2-7; 8 nucleotides line up with TRBD1. CDR1 and CDR2 from the germline V gene are SEHNR and FQNEAQ (reference sequence). Trimming cost V 4 bases and J 6 bases; bases outside gene matches: 5. This CDR3 is 13 amino acids long. In DNA, the CDR3 is TGTGCCAGCAGCTACACGACAGGGGCCGAGCAGTACTTC. This codes for CASSYTTGAEQYF.

The CDR3, as DNA: TGTGCCAGCAGCTGGGACCTGCCCAACGAGCAGTACTTC. Its translation: CASSWDLPNEQYF. The chain joins TRBV5-4 to TRBJ2-7, with D perhaps assigned TRBD1 or TRBD2 (5 bases each). Germline V lookup: CDR1 SGHNT, CDR2 YYREEE (reference sequence). Trimming left V 3 bases short and J 5 bases short, with 12 bases between. This CDR3 has 13 residues.

This chain uses TRBV4-2 with TRBJ1-1, with D hard to call. Deletions cut 5 bases from V and 8 bases from J, with 9 bases between. Germline loops: CDR1 LGHNA, CDR2 YNFKEQ. The CDR3 length is 11 residues. The CDR3 loop is CASSSEVEAFF. The CDR3 DNA is TGTGCCAGCAGCTCTGAGGTGGAAGCTTTCTTT.

This chain uses TRBV25-1 with TRBJ2-3, with a weak D call TRBD1 (6 bases). V lost 1 base to trimming and J lost 0 bases, with 17 bases between them. CDR1 and CDR2 from the germline V gene are MGHDK and SYGVNS. CDR3 length: 18 amino acids. CDR3 sequence reads: CASSESLTGRASTDTQYF. CDR3 DNA sequence: TGTGCCAGCAGTGAATCCCTGACAGGTAGAGCTAGCACAGATACGCAGTATTTT.

The chain joins TRBV4-2 to TRBJ1-2; D gene ambiguous. Germline V gives CDR1 LGHNA, CDR2 YNFKEQ. V was shortened by 0 bases and J by 8 bases, with 16 bases between the two germline ends. The CDR3 totals 15 residues. Written as DNA, the CDR3 is TGTGCCAGCAGCCAAGAGATAGGCAGGATATCCGGCTACACCTTC. Residues: CASSQEIGRISGYTF.

V usage is TRBV10-3 and J usage is TRBJ2-7; D is uncertain. This CDR3 has 11 amino acids. Germline V gene data show CDR1 as ENHRY and CDR2 as SYGVKD. The germline V and J ends were trimmed by 6 bases and 2 bases, with 5 bases remaining between them. The CDR3: CAIRTTYEQYF. CDR3 bases: TGTGCCATCAGGACAACCTACGAGCAGTACTTC.

The genes are TRBV28 and TRBJ1-2; possibly TRBD1 for D (6 bases). The CDR3 consists of 16 residues. Trimming took off 3 bases at V and 8 bases at J, with 22 bases between the two ends. Germline V gene sequence: CDR1 MDHEN, CDR2 SYDVKM. CDR3 sequence (DNA): TGTGCCAGCAGTTTCCGACCTTGGCAGGGGTCCCCCGGCTACACCTTC. It translates to CASSFRPWQGSPGYTF.

V usage is TRBV14 and J usage is TRBJ2-6; D is unclear. CDR3 length: 16 residues. V dropped 4 bases and J dropped 0 bases, with 10 bases sitting between them. Per germline, CDR1 SGHDN and CDR2 FVKESK. CDR3 in DNA: TGTGCCAGCAGCCGAGGCCACTACTCTGGGGCCAACGTCCTGACTTTC. The encoded protein is CASSRGHYSGANVLTF.

The rearrangement uses TRBV30 and TRBJ1-4; possible D gene TRBD1, 5 bases. V lost 3 bases to trimming and J lost 8 bases, with 16 bases between them. From germline, CDR1 is GTSNPN and CDR2 SVGIG (reference sequence). The CDR3 runs 14 residues. In DNA, the CDR3 is TGTGCCTGGAGGGTGGGGCATAATCAGGAAAAACTGTTTTTT. It codes for CAWRVGHNQEKLFF.

The chain carries TRBV5-1 and TRBJ2-1; 9 bases line up with TRBD2. CDR3 length equals 15 residues. Germline CDR1 and CDR2: SGHRS and YFSETQ. With 1 base clipped from V and 4 bases from J, the junction kept 3 bases outside the gene matches. DNA for the CDR3: TGCGCCAGCAGCTTGCGCGGGGGGGGATACAATGAGCAGTTCTTC. It specifies CASSLRGGGYNEQFF.

This clone was recorded a few times. This chain uses TRBV6-1 with TRBJ1-1; TRBD1 is a possible D gene (6 bases). This CDR3 is 14 amino acids long. Trimming cost V 10 bases and J 0 bases, with 15 bases left between them. Germline V gene data show CDR1 as MNHNS and CDR2 as SASEGT. This CDR3 is CATVRGSLNTEAFF. CDR3 nucleotides: TGTGCCACCGTCAGGGGCTCCTTGAACACTGAAGCTTTCTTT.

The J gene is TRBJ1-2, the V gene TRBV28, with D perhaps matching TRBD1 (5 bases). V lost 6 bases and J lost 0, with 17 bases in between. This CDR3 has 16 residues. Per germline, CDR1 MDHEN and CDR2 SYDVKM. CDR3 sequence (DNA): TGTGCCAGCAGCACTCACCCGGGACGACCTAACTATGGCTACACCTTC. Its translation is CASSTHPGRPNYGYTF.

The genes are TRBV6-5 and TRBJ2-4, with 8 bases identical to TRBD2. Germline CDR1 and CDR2: MNHEY and SVGAGI. This CDR3 comprises 15 residues. Trimming removed 6 bases from V and 1 base from J; junction bases left unmatched: 5. For the CDR3, the DNA is TGTGCCAGCAGCCCGGGGGGGATGGCCAAAAACATTCAGTACTTC. It codes for CASSPGGMAKNIQYF.

V is TRBV6-6 and J is TRBJ2-1; perhaps D is TRBD1 or TRBD2 (5 bases each). Germline lookup yields CDR1 MNHNY and CDR2 SVGAGI (reference sequence). V lost 2 bases, J lost 6 bases, and 14 bases lay in between. The CDR3 covers 15 residues. The CDR3 DNA is TGTGCCAGCAGTTACCGGGACGGCGGCGGCAATGAGCAGTTCTTC. Its translation is CASSYRDGGGNEQFF.

This sequence joins TRBV5-6 and TRBJ1-3, with TRBD1 as a possible D gene (5 bases). The CDR3 sequence is 13 residues long. Germline V lookup: CDR1 SGHDT, CDR2 YYEEEE. Trimming left V 1 base short and J 6 bases short, with 8 bases between. CDR3 amino acids: CASSLRGPNTIYF. In DNA, the CDR3 is TGTGCCAGCAGCTTGAGGGGACCAAACACCATATATTTT.

V usage is TRBV30 and J usage is TRBJ2-6; weak D call: TRBD2 (6 bases). Germline assignment: CDR1 GTSNPN and CDR2 SVGIG (reference sequence). CDR3 length: 15 amino acids. The V end was cut by 0 bases, the J end by 2 bases, with 8 bases between. The CDR3 region is CAWSVPGAGANVLTF. For the CDR3, the DNA is TGTGCCTGGAGTGTACCGGGGGCTGGGGCCAACGTCCTGACTTTC.